This T cell receptor beta chain was identified in a study of PD-1 blockade in classical Hodgkin lymphoma. As for the study in general: Patients were dosed intravenously with nivolumab at 3 mg/kg every 2 weeks.

The data were produced by immunoSEQ multiplex PCR, yet TCRdb's version contains in-frame clones alone and is incomplete. This sample has roughly 18,000 clones; around 74% occur once, and the top ten carry 2% to 2.5%. Turning to this clone: Its antigen is unknown.

This sample's time point: cycle 4 day 1 (C4D1), after 5 to 7 weeks of nivolumab. Each patient's relapse followed autologous stem cell transplantation, and brentuximab vedotin exposure varied. Magnetic negative selection was used to purify CD4+ T cells from thawed PBMCs. General study points: Before treatment, TCR diversity in newly diagnosed patients was reportedly lower than in healthy donors. Diversity in CD4+ TCRs, unlike that measured in CD8+ TCRs, had risen significantly by C4D1. Baseline diversity was lower in partial responders and progressors than complete responders.

Germline V gene lookup returns CDR1 MRHNA and CDR2 SNTAGT. V lost 4 bases, J lost 7 bases, and 4 bases stayed unmatched. CDR3 size: 14 residues. The chain joins TRBV6-4 to TRBJ1-2; 12 bases are shared with TRBD1. Source: CD4+ T cells from blood, taken before the fourth cycle of nivolumab. This receptor was obtained from a human donor with classical Hodgkin lymphoma. The CDR3 region is CASSAGTGGFGYTF. The CDR3 DNA follows: TGTGCCAGCAGTGCCGGGACAGGGGGCTTTGGCTACACCTTC.